The next 8 T cell receptor beta chains were all read from a single sample in a study of metastatic and nonmetastatic thyroid tumors. Not a single patient had been given any form of treatment at any point before undergoing thyroid surgery. TCRdb re-called clones from the PCR reads using MiXCR. The table includes roughly 8,000 clones, 20% to 30% detected once. Sequencing was carried out using adjacent normal tissue. These receptor sequences come from a female donor with papillary thyroid cancer or a benign thyroid nodule (not recorded which). Some clones in this sample may be carry-over from other donors' samples.

This chain uses TRBV28 with TRBJ1-1, with D uncertain. Germline CDR1 reads MDHEN; CDR2 reads SYDVKM. Trimming removed 3 bases from V and 6 bases from J, with 5 bases in between. This CDR3 comprises 11 residues. The CDR3 sequence: CASSFQAEAFF. Here the CDR3 DNA reads TGTGCCAGCAGTTTCCAGGCTGAAGCTTTCTTT.

This chain uses TRBV20-1 with TRBJ2-1, with D possibly matching TRBD2 (6 bases). Trimming took 4 bases from V and 1 from J, leaving 17 bases between them. This CDR3 is built from 16 residues. Germline V gene data show CDR1 as DFQATT and CDR2 as SNEGSKA (reference sequence). As DNA, the CDR3 is TGCAGTGCTACTGACGGGACTTTCCTTTCCTACAATGAGCAGTTCTTC. Amino acids: CSATDGTFLSYNEQFF.

Relative to its sample, this clone is medium-sized. At the DNA level, this CDR3 is encoded by other sequences in the same sample as well. This sequence joins TRBV5-5 and TRBJ1-5, with D perhaps matching TRBD1 (5 bases). CDR1 is SGHKS, CDR2 YYEKEE, per germline (reference sequence). This CDR3 spans 15 amino acids. The V end lost 0 bases, the J end lost 7 bases, and 14 bases lay between the germline ends. CDR3 loop: CASSLAQRGGQPQHF. The CDR3 DNA follows: TGTGCCAGCAGCTTGGCCCAGAGGGGAGGACAGCCCCAGCATTTT.

In this sample, this clone is medium-sized. The chain couples TRBV12-3 or TRBV12-4 to TRBJ1-6; 9 bases line up with TRBD1. V lost 6 bases, J lost 7 bases, and 7 bases stayed unmatched. The length of the CDR3 is 15 residues. The DNA for the CDR3 is TGTGCCAGCAGAGCCGGACAGGGGTGGAATTCACCCCTCCACTTT. It encodes CASRAGQGWNSPLHF.

This chain connects TRBV7-6 to TRBJ2-3; 10 bases align to TRBD2. The CDR3 runs 15 residues. Germline lookup yields CDR1 SGHVS and CDR2 FNYEAQ. The trim removed 7 bases at V and 5 bases at J, leaving 9 bases unmatched. The CDR3 bases are TGTGCCAGCATGAAGCGGGAGGGCCCCGGAGATACGCAGTATTTT. Its translation is CASMKREGPGDTQYF.

In this sample, this clone is large (0.1 to 1%). The chain combines TRBV6-1 with TRBJ1-5; D perhaps matches TRBD1 (5 bases). Germline V gene lookup returns CDR1 MNHNS and CDR2 SASEGT. The length of the CDR3 is 14 residues. The germline V and J ends were trimmed by 1 base and 9 bases, with 13 bases remaining between them. CDR3 region: CASSEDEGLGPQHF. DNA of the CDR3: TGTGCCAGCAGTGAAGACGAGGGGTTGGGGCCCCAGCATTTT.

By share, this clone ranks as medium-sized (0.01 to 0.1%). The chain employs TRBV2 and TRBJ2-3; D uncertain. The CDR3 is made up of 11 amino acids. CDR1 SNHLY and CDR2 FYNNEI come from the germline V gene. V was cut by 6 bases and J by 3 bases, with 4 bases left in between. The CDR3 here is CASRFTDTQYF. CDR3 nucleotides: TGTGCCAGCAGGTTTACAGATACGCAGTATTTT. The whole variable domain, filled in from reference TRBV2 and TRBJ2-3, reads EPEVTQTPSHQVTQMGQEVILRCVPISNHLYFYWYRQILGQKVEFLVSFYNNEISEKSEIFDDQFSVERPDGSNFTLKIRSTKLEDSAMYFCASRFTDTQYFGPGTRLTVL.

The V gene is TRBV2, the J gene TRBJ2-1, with 13 positions matching TRBD2. J gave up 2 bases and V 6 bases, and 4 bases lay outside the gene matches. The germline CDR1 and CDR2 sequences are SNHLY and FYNNEI. The CDR3 covers 16 residues. As DNA, the CDR3 is TGTGCCAGCAGCTGGACTAGCGGGAGTGCCTACAATGAGCAGTTCTTC. It translates to CASSWTSGSAYNEQFF.